These 21 T cell receptor beta chains originate from one sample sequenced in a study of response to subunit inactivated influenza vaccine. From the RT-PCR reads, TCRdb called clonotypes with MiXCR, one entry per CDR3 protein. The sample includes 400,000 to 650,000 distinct CDR3 sequences, around 7.9% of them seen just once. The sequenced sample was PBMCs from blood, obtained around 25 months after vaccination. The receptors were gathered from a man between 50 and 69 years old who received an inactivated influenza vaccine.

This rearrangement joins TRBV20-1 to TRBJ2-1; TRBD2 is a possible D gene (6 bases). CDR3 length: 16 amino acids. Trimming left V 1 base short and J 0 bases short, with 13 bases between. Germline lookup yields CDR1 DFQATT and CDR2 SNEGSKA (reference sequence). CDR3 in amino acids: CSARGTTYSSYNEQFF. DNA of the CDR3: TGCAGTGCTAGAGGGACTACCTATAGCTCCTACAATGAGCAGTTCTTC.

This clonotype showed up many times. The V and J genes are TRBV7-2 and TRBJ1-1; no clear D. The CDR3 totals 13 residues. The germline V gene encodes CDR1 SGHTA and CDR2 FQGNSA. Trimming cost V 5 bases and J 0 bases, with 7 bases left between them. CDR3 region: CASSQQLNTEAFF. For the CDR3, the DNA is TGTGCCAGCAGCCAGCAATTGAACACTGAAGCTTTCTTT.

This clonotype was seen only a few times. The chain uses TRBV20-1 and TRBJ2-1; possibly TRBD1 for D (5 bases). CDR1 and CDR2 from the germline V gene are DFQATT and SNEGSKA (reference sequence). Deletions cut 6 bases from V and 0 bases from J, with 12 bases between. The CDR3 totals 14 residues. The CDR3: CSAKTVLSYNEQFF. CDR3 DNA: TGCAGTGCGAAGACAGTTCTCTCCTACAATGAGCAGTTCTTC.

In its sample, this clonotype was seen many times. The rearrangement joins TRBV4-2 to TRBJ2-7; TRBD1 aligns across 9 bases. CDR3 size: 16 residues. The germline V gene encodes CDR1 LGHNA and CDR2 YNFKEQ. The V gene end was trimmed by 0 bases and the J gene end by 5 bases; junction bases not matched to a gene: 8. The CDR3 here is CASSQDRSGTGNEQYF. Here the CDR3 DNA reads TGTGCCAGCAGCCAAGATAGGTCCGGGACAGGGAACGAGCAGTACTTC.

This clonotype has at least ten counts. This chain uses TRBV20-1 with TRBJ2-4, with D unresolved. Trimming cost V 0 bases and J 9 bases, with 9 bases left between them. CDR1 is DFQATT, CDR2 SNEGSKA, per germline (reference sequence). This CDR3 spans 12 amino acids. CDR3 sequence: CSAREESGIQYF. The CDR3 nucleotides read TGCAGTGCTAGAGAGGAGTCGGGCATTCAGTACTTC.

The chain combines TRBV5-1 with TRBJ2-7, with 7 positions matching TRBD1. J was trimmed by 0 bases and V by 3 bases; bases with no gene match: 12. Germline lookup yields CDR1 SGHRS and CDR2 YFSETQ. The CDR3 extends over 17 amino acids. The CDR3 loop reads CASSWGPGDSFSYEQYF. In nucleotides, the CDR3 is TGCGCCAGCAGCTGGGGCCCTGGGGACAGCTTCTCCTACGAGCAGTACTTC.

The genes are TRBV20-1 and TRBJ2-7; TRBD2 agrees at 11 bases. This CDR3 is built from 20 residues. Germline lookup yields CDR1 DFQATT and CDR2 SNEGSKA (reference sequence). V shed 2 bases, J shed 0 bases, and the junction held 18 bases outside the gene matches. In nucleotides, the CDR3 is TGCAGTGCTAGACCCCATACTAGCGGGGGACCTATCCCAAACTCCTACGAGCAGTACTTC. Translation: CSARPHTSGGPIPNSYEQYF.

This clonotype was detected a few times. The V and J genes are TRBV13 and TRBJ2-7; D is perhaps TRBD1 (6 bases). Germline CDR1 reads PRHDT; CDR2 reads FYEKMQ (reference sequence). The CDR3 has 14 residues. Between the trimmed V and J ends, which lost 1 base and 6 bases, there was a span of 13 bases. The CDR3 loop reads CASSLAMGHAEQYF. CDR3 nucleotide sequence: TGTGCCAGCAGCTTAGCCATGGGACATGCCGAGCAGTACTTC.

The rearrangement links TRBV29-1 to TRBJ1-1; 7 bases agree with TRBD1. The ends lost 5 bases at V and 1 base at J; junction bases unmatched: 4. This CDR3 comprises 13 residues. CDR1 and CDR2 from the germline V gene are SQVTM and ANQGSEA. The chain's CDR3 is CSVWRQGNTEAFF. The DNA of the CDR3 is TGCAGCGTTTGGCGACAGGGGAACACTGAAGCTTTCTTT.

The table lists this clonotype with many counts. This chain joins TRBV4-1 and TRBJ2-7, with D perhaps matching TRBD1 (5 bases). CDR3 size: 15 residues. Deletions cut 1 base from V and 2 bases from J, with 12 bases between. In germline, CDR1 is MGHRA, CDR2 YSYEKL. CDR3 coding DNA: TGCGCCAGCAGCCAAGTGTACCAGGGTCCCTACGAGCAGTACTTC. Its protein is CASSQVYQGPYEQYF.

This clonotype was counted ten times or more. This chain uses TRBV6-1 with TRBJ2-3; 8 nucleotides agree with TRBD2. CDR3 length: 17 residues. The germline V gene has CDR1 MNHNS and CDR2 SASEGT. The junction had 10 bases not matched to a gene; V was cut back by 5 bases and J by 0 bases. The CDR3 protein is CASSRWTSTTSTDTQYF. CDR3 in DNA: TGTGCCAGCAGTAGATGGACTAGCACCACTAGCACAGATACGCAGTATTTT.

This clonotype occurred a few times. The V gene is TRBV5-1, the J gene TRBJ2-3; 10 nucleotides align to TRBD2. The CDR3 consists of 16 residues. From germline, CDR1 is SGHRS and CDR2 YFSETQ. V was clipped by 1 base and J by 3 bases; unmatched bases: 5. CDR3 sequence reads: CASSLIPSGSTDTQYF. The CDR3 DNA follows: TGCGCCAGCAGCTTGATTCCTAGCGGGAGTACAGATACGCAGTATTTT.

This clonotype was observed at least ten times. The chain joins TRBV5-1 to TRBJ2-7, with 11 bases aligning to TRBD1. Germline assignment: CDR1 SGHRS and CDR2 YFSETQ. This CDR3 comprises 14 residues. V lost 4 bases, J lost 7 bases, and 7 bases stayed unmatched. This CDR3 reads CASSGDRGEVEQYF. CDR3 DNA sequence: TGCGCCAGCAGCGGGGACAGGGGGGAAGTGGAGCAGTACTTC.

The J gene is TRBJ1-1, the V gene TRBV7-9; D unclear. Trimming cost V 8 bases and J 1 base, with 8 bases left between them. CDR3 length equals 12 residues. Per germline, CDR1 SEHNR and CDR2 FQNEAQ (reference sequence). The CDR3 DNA sequence: TGTGCCAGCGGTCGACAGAACACTGAAGCTTTCTTT. Translating it yields CASGRQNTEAFF.

This clonotype occurred a few times. The chain employs TRBV25-1 and TRBJ1-5; 11 bases are a match to TRBD1. Germline CDR1 MGHDK, CDR2 SYGVNS. CDR3 length: 16 residues. V was clipped by 4 bases and J by 6 bases; unmatched bases: 8. The CDR3 loop reads CASSGGTGGNGQPQHF. The CDR3 DNA reads as TGTGCCAGCAGTGGGGGGACAGGGGGAAACGGTCAGCCCCAGCATTTT.

The chain uses TRBV7-8 and TRBJ2-7; TRBD1 agrees at 7 bases. The CDR3 is 17 amino acids. V lost 1 base to trimming and J lost 0 bases; unmatched junction nucleotides: 9. Germline assignment: CDR1 SGHVS and CDR2 FQNEAQ. CDR3 protein: CASSLGGTAYTSYEQYF. The CDR3 region has the DNA TGTGCCAGCAGCTTAGGAGGGACAGCCTATACCTCCTACGAGCAGTACTTC.

This clonotype has ten or more counts. V and J are TRBV4-2 and TRBJ2-7; 8 nucleotides agree with TRBD2. This CDR3 comprises 16 residues. Trimming took 0 bases from V and 4 from J; bases not matched to a gene: 8. CDR1 and CDR2 from the germline V gene are LGHNA and YNFKEQ. CDR3 nucleotides: TGTGCCAGCAGCCAAGATAAGGCCGGGGGGGCTTACGAGCAGTACTTC. Translated: CASSQDKAGGAYEQYF.

This chain links TRBV5-1 with TRBJ2-5; no definite D call. The CDR3 is 15 residues long. Germline assignment: CDR1 SGHRS and CDR2 YFSETQ. V was pared by 4 bases and J by 2 bases, with 15 bases between. CDR3 region: CASSPATGRQETQYF. In nucleotides, the CDR3 is TGCGCCAGCAGCCCCGCAACGGGTCGTCAAGAGACCCAGTACTTC.

This clonotype was seen many times. The chain has TRBV5-1 and TRBJ2-7, with TRBD1 matching 10 bases. The CDR3 extends over 15 amino acids. Germline CDR1 reads SGHRS; CDR2 reads YFSETQ. Trimming cost V 2 bases and J 3 bases; bases outside gene matches: 5. For the CDR3, the DNA is TGCGCCAGCAGCTTCCAGACAGGGGGCCTCTACGAGCAGTACTTC. Translation gives CASSFQTGGLYEQYF.

This clonotype was detected ten times or more. The V call is TRBV20-1, the J call TRBJ1-1, with TRBD1 matching over 7 bases. With V trimmed by 5 bases and J by 0 bases, 6 bases remained unmatched. This CDR3 is 14 amino acids long. Germline assignment: CDR1 DFQATT and CDR2 SNEGSKA (reference sequence). CDR3 sequence reads: CSAPRTGLNTEAFF. Here the CDR3 DNA reads TGCAGTGCTCCCCGGACAGGTTTGAACACTGAAGCTTTCTTT.

This clonotype was seen repeatedly, ten times or more. CDR3 loop: CASSEGSLKYEQYF. In DNA, the CDR3 is TGTGCCAGCAGTGAGGGGTCGTTGAAGTACGAGCAGTACTTC. The V call is TRBV12-3 or TRBV12-4, the J call TRBJ2-7; D is possibly TRBD1 or TRBD2 (5 bases each). CDR3 length equals 14 residues. Trimming shortened V by 5 bases and J by 4 bases, and 15 bases separated the two germline ends.